This TCR beta chain was obtained from a study of molecular identifiers for immune sequencing clone quantification. Study-wide results and limits: Reports indicate spiked Jurkat TCR RNA from one cell could be found among roughly 980,000 naive cells.

V was pared by 5 bases and J by 1 base, with 8 bases between. Per the germline V gene, CDR1 is MNHEY and CDR2 is SVGAGI. The length of the CDR3 is 13 residues. Many counts were recorded for this clonotype. Its specificity is unknown. Sorted naive CD8 T cells, 20,000 to 1,000,000, were sequenced from 10%, 30% or 50% RNA. Sorting captured naive CD8 T cells as CD8+CD4-CCR7+CD45RA+. One entry per CDR3 protein results from TCRdb running MiXCR on the PCR reads. There are 300,000 to 400,000 distinct CDR3 sequences in the sample; 24% occur only once, and 0.7% to 0.95% lies in the top ten. The receptor's source is a human donor in good health. Some libraries in this study had Jurkat cell RNA spiked in. The J gene is TRBJ1-1, the V gene TRBV6-5; no clear D gene. Sequencing was carried out using naive CD8+ T cells from blood, with Jurkat cell RNA spiked in. The subset here: FACS-sorted CD8+CD4-CCR7+CD45RA+ naive T cells. This CDR3 is CASSPHGNTEAFF. The CDR3 coding sequence is TGTGCCAGCAGTCCGCACGGGAACACTGAAGCTTTCTTT.